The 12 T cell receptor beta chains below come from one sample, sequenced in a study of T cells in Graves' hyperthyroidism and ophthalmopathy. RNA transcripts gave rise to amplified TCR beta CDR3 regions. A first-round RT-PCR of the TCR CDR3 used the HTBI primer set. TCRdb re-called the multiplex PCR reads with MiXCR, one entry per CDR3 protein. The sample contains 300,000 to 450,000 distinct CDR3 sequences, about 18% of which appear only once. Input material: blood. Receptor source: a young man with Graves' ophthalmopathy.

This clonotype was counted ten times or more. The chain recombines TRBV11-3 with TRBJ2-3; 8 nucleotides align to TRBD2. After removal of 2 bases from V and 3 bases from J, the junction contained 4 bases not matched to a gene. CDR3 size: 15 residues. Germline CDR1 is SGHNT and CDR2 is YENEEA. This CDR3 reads CASSLFGGGTDTQYF. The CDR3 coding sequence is TGTGCCAGCAGCTTATTTGGCGGGGGGACAGATACGCAGTATTTT.

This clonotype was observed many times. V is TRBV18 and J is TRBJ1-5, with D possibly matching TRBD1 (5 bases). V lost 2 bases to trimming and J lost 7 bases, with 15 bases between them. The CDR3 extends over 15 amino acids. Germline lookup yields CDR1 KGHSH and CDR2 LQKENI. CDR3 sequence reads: CASSPGGEFGQPQHF. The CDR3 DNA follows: TGTGCCAGCTCACCAGGGGGGGAGTTTGGCCAGCCCCAGCATTTT. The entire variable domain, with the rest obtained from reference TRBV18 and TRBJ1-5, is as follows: NAGVMQNPRHLVRRRGQEARLRCSPMKGHSHVYWYRQLPEEGLKFMVYLQKENIIDESGMPKERFSAEFPKEGPSILRIQQVVRGDSAAYFCASSPGGEFGQPQHFGDGTRLSIL.

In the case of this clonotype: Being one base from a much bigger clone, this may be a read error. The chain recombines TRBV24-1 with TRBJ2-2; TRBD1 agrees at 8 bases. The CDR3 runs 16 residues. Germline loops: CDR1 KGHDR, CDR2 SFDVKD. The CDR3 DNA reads TGTGCCGCCAGTGATTCCGGACAGGGAGCAACCGGGGAGCTGTTTTTT. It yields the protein CAASDSGQGATGELFF.

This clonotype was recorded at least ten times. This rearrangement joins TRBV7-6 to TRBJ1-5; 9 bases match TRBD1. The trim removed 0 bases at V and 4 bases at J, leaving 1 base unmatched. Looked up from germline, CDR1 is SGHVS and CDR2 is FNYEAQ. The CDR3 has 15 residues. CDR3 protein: CASSLAGTGNQPQHF. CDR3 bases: TGTGCCAGCAGCTTAGCAGGGACAGGGAATCAGCCCCAGCATTTT. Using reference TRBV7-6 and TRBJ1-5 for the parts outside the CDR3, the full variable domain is GAGVSQSPRYKVTKRGQDVALRCDPISGHVSLYWYRQALGQGPEFLTYFNYEAQQDKSGLPNDRFSAERPEGSISTLTIQRTEQRDSAMYRCASSLAGTGNQPQHFGDGTRLSIL.

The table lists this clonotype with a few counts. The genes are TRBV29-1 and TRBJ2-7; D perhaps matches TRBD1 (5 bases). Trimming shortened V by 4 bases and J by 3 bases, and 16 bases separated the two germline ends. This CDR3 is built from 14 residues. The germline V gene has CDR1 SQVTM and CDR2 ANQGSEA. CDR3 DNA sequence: TGCAGCGTTGTTGTTGGGCAGGGTAGCTACGAGCAGTACTTC. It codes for CSVVVGQGSYEQYF.

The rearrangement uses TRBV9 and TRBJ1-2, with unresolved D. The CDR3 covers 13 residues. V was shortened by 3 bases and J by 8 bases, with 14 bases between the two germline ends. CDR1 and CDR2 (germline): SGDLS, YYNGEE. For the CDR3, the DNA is TGTGCCAGCAGCGGGGATTGGGGTAGGGGCTACACCTTC. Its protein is CASSGDWGRGYTF.

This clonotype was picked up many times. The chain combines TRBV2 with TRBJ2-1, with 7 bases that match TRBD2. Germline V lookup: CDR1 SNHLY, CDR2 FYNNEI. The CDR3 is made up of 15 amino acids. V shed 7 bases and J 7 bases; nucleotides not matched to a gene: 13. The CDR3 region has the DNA TGTGCCAGCAACGATCCCCGGCAGGGAGGGAATGAGCAGTTCTTC. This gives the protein CASNDPRQGGNEQFF.

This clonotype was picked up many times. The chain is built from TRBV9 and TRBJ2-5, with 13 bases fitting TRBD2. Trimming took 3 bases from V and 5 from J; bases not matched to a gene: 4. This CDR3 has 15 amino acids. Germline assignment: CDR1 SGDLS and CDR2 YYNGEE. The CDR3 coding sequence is TGTGCCAGCAGCGACGGACTAGCGGGGGTGGAGACCCAGTACTTC. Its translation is CASSDGLAGVETQYF.

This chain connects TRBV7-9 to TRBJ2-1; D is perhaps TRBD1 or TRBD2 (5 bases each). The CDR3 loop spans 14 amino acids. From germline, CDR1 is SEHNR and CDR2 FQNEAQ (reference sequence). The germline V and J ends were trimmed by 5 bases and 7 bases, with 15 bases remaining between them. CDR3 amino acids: CASSGLRWGNEQFF. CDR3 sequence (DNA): TGTGCCAGCAGCGGGCTTAGATGGGGGAATGAGCAGTTCTTC.

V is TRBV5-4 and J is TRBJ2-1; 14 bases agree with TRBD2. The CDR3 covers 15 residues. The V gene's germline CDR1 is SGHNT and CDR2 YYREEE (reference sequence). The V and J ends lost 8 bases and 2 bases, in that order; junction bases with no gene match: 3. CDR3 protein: CARTSGGGTYNEQFF. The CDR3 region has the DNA TGTGCCAGGACTAGCGGGGGGGGGACCTACAATGAGCAGTTCTTC.

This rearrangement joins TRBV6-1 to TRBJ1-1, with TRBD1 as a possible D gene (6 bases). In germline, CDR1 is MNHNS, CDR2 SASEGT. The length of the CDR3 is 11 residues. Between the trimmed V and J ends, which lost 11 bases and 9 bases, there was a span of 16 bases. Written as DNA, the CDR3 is TGTGCCGCGCGCCAGGGACACAAAGCTTTCTTT. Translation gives CAARQGHKAFF.

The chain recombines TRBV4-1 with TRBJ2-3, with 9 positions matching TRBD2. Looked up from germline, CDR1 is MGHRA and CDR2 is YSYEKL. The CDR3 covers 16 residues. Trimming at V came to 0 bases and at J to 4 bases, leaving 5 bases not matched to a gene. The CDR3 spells CASSQDDAGGADTQYF. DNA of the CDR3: TGCGCCAGCAGCCAAGATGACGCGGGGGGGGCAGATACGCAGTATTTT.